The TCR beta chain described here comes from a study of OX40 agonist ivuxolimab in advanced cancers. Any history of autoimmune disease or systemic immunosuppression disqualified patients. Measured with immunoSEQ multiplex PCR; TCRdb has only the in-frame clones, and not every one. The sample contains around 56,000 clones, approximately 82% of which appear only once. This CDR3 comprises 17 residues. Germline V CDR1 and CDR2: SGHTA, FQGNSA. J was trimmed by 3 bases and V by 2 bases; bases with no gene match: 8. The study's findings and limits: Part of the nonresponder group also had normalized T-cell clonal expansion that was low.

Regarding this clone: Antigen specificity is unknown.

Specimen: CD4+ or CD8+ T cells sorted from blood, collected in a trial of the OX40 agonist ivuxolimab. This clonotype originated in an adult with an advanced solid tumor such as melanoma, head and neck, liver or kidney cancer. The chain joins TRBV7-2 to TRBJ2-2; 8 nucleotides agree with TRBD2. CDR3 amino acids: CASSLRSGSEDTGELFF. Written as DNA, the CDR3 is TGTGCCAGCAGCTTAAGAAGCGGGAGCGAGGACACCGGGGAGCTGTTTTTT.